Reported below is one TCR beta chain. Its antigen is undetermined. The data were taken from a study of T cells after yellow fever vaccination. Study-level results: Post-booster samples contained most primary-vaccination clones (about 96% CD4, about 90% CD8). A faster peak, day 5 versus 15, was reached by the weaker secondary response.

Per germline, CDR1 MNHNY and CDR2 SVGAGI (reference sequence). The CDR3 extends over 12 amino acids. The ends were cut back, 4 bases at V and 6 bases at J, with 10 bases in the middle. The 5'RACE template-switching step produced TCR cDNA and added a universal primer site and UMIs. TCRdb passed the 5' RACE reads through MiXCR, listing each CDR3 protein once. This table has around 300,000 distinct CDR3 sequences, 4.1% appearing once. Sequencing used PBMCs, obtained 5 days after the yellow fever booster vaccination. This clonotype was sampled from a man younger than 35 who received the YFV17D yellow fever vaccine. The chain joins TRBV6-6 to TRBJ2-7; D gene uncertain. CDR3 bases: TGTGCCAGCAGTTTCCCGATTCGCGAGCAGTACTTC. Its translation is CASSFPIREQYF.